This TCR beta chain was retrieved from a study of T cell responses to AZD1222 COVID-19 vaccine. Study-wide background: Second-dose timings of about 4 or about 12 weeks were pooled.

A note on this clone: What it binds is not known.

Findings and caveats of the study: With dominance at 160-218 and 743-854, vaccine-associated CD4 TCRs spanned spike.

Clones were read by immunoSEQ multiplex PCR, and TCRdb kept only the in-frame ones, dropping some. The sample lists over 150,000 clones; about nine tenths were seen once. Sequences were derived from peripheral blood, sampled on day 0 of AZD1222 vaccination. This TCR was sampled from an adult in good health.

The CDR3 DNA sequence: TGTGCCAGCAGCTTTACAACAGGGGGCAATGGCTACACCTTC. Its protein product is CASSFTTGGNGYTF. This rearrangement joins TRBV9 to TRBJ1-2; 9 nucleotides line up with TRBD1. Germline-derived CDR1 and CDR2 are SGDLS and YYNGEE. The CDR3 has 14 residues. V lost 4 bases, J lost 6 bases, and 7 bases stayed unmatched.